One sample yielded the 11 T cell receptor beta chains listed below, sequenced in a study of blood T cell repertoires in COVID-19. Profiling relied on immunoSEQ multiplex PCR, and the TCRdb table lists in-frame clones only, not all of them. The sample consists of about 150,000 clones, around 79% of them appearing once. The sample taken for sequencing was peripheral blood. The receptors shown here come from a man aged 50 to 59 with active or convalescent COVID-19.

The V call is TRBV6-1, the J call TRBJ2-1, with TRBD2 matching 11 bases. Germline loops: CDR1 MNHNS, CDR2 SASEGT. This CDR3 region has 16 residues. Germline trimming cut 1 base from V and 3 bases from J; bases unmatched to any gene: 2. CDR3: CASSEGLAGSYNEQFF. In nucleotides, the CDR3 is TGTGCCAGCAGTGAAGGACTAGCGGGGAGCTACAATGAGCAGTTCTTC.

The V call is TRBV7-9, the J call TRBJ2-7, with TRBD1 identical over 10 bases. Germline assignment: CDR1 SEHNR and CDR2 FQNEAQ (reference sequence). Trimming cost V 4 bases and J 1 base; bases outside gene matches: 13. CDR3 length: 18 residues. The chain's CDR3 is CASSSNSLPGQGSYEQYF. The CDR3 nucleotides are TGTGCCAGCAGCTCAAACAGTTTACCGGGACAGGGGTCCTACGAGCAGTACTTC.

The chain employs TRBV10-3 and TRBJ1-1; no clear D. CDR1 and CDR2 from the germline V gene are ENHRY and SYGVKD. V lost 3 bases and J 1 base, leaving 9 bases between the germline ends. The CDR3 loop spans 14 amino acids. The CDR3 nucleotides read TGTGCCATCAGTGACCGATCAGGGAACACTGAAGCTTTCTTT. Translated, it gives CAISDRSGNTEAFF.

The chain links TRBV11-2 to TRBJ2-7, with D tentatively TRBD1 (6 bases). Trimming shortened V by 0 bases and J by 3 bases, and 15 bases separated the two germline ends. This CDR3 has 16 amino acids. The germline V gene has CDR1 SGHAT and CDR2 FQNNGV. The CDR3 protein is CASSLDPAGEIYEQYF. CDR3 DNA sequence: TGTGCCAGCAGCTTAGATCCGGCAGGGGAGATCTACGAGCAGTACTTC.

The chain is built from TRBV30 and TRBJ1-1, with D perhaps matching TRBD1 (6 bases). CDR1 and CDR2 (germline): GTSNPN, SVGIG (reference sequence). The CDR3 runs 14 residues. The V gene lost 3 bases and the J gene lost 1 base, with 12 bases spanning the gap. This CDR3 reads CAWSSLGANTEAFF. As DNA, the CDR3 is TGTGCCTGGAGCTCACTGGGGGCGAACACTGAAGCTTTCTTT.

The chain couples TRBV5-1 to TRBJ2-2; 9 bases agree with TRBD1. Germline CDR1 and CDR2: SGHRS and YFSETQ. CDR3 length equals 16 residues. Losses at the gene ends were 4 bases for V and 4 bases for J; bases not matched to a gene: 8. The DNA of the CDR3 is TGCGCCAGCAGCCCTACAGGGGGCTCTAGCACCGGGGAGCTGTTTTTT. This encodes CASSPTGGSSTGELFF.

This rearrangement joins TRBV3-1 (or the pseudogene TRBV3-2) to TRBJ2-6; 14 nucleotides agree with TRBD2. Germline CDR1 reads LGHDT; CDR2 reads YNNKEL (reference sequence). CDR3 length: 17 residues. Trimming cost V 4 bases and J 2 bases; bases outside gene matches: 1. The CDR3 bases are TGTGCCAGCAGCCTGGGACTAGCGGGAGCTGGGGCCAACGTCCTGACTTTC. This translates into CASSLGLAGAGANVLTF.

The rearrangement links TRBV7-3 to TRBJ1-6, with 8 positions matching TRBD1. The germline V gene has CDR1 SGHTA and CDR2 FQGTGA. This CDR3 comprises 15 residues. After removal of 5 bases from V and 3 bases from J, the junction contained 3 bases not matched to a gene. CDR3 amino acids: CASSIDRGYNSPLHF. The CDR3 nucleotides read TGTGCCAGCAGCATAGACAGGGGCTATAATTCACCCCTCCACTTT.

The chain joins TRBV11-3 to TRBJ1-1, with 7 nucleotides matching TRBD1. The CDR3 consists of 14 residues. Germline-derived CDR1 and CDR2 are SGHNT and YENEEA. V gave up 4 bases and J gave up 4 bases; unmatched junction bases: 6. The CDR3 DNA reads as TGTGCCAGCAGCTATTCGACAGGGTCCACTGAAGCTTTCTTT. Translated, it gives CASSYSTGSTEAFF.

This chain uses TRBV7-3 with TRBJ1-1; 7 bases map to TRBD1. Germline V lookup: CDR1 SGHTA, CDR2 FQGTGA. This CDR3 region has 13 residues. Trimming removed 6 bases from V and 2 bases from J; junction bases left unmatched: 3. This chain's CDR3 is CASSRQGNTEAFF. CDR3 DNA sequence: TGTGCCAGCAGTCGACAGGGCAACACTGAAGCTTTCTTT. Filled out from reference TRBV7-3 and TRBJ1-1, the complete variable domain reads GAGVSQTPSNKVTEKGKYVELRCDPISGHTALYWYRQSLGQGPEFLIYFQGTGAADDSGLPNDRFFAVRPEGSVSTLKIQRTERGDSAVYLCASSRQGNTEAFFGQGTRLTVV.

The chain employs TRBV19 and TRBJ1-1; D is uncertain. The germline V gene has CDR1 LNHDA and CDR2 SQIVND (reference sequence). V gave up 5 bases and J gave up 1 base, with 11 bases separating them. The CDR3 extends over 14 amino acids. The CDR3 is CASSFGGGNTEAFF. DNA for the CDR3: TGTGCCAGTAGTTTCGGCGGTGGGAACACTGAAGCTTTCTTT.